These T cell receptor beta chains were read from a single sample in a study of control samples from healthy donors and cancer patients. Some clones are missing from TCRdb's copy, which holds only in-frame ones; the method was immunoSEQ multiplex PCR. The sample totals some 180,000 clones. The sequencing input was blood. The source of these receptors is a woman in her twenties or thirties in good health. CDR3s include the opening cysteine and the closing phenylalanine or tryptophan. Each record gives: V gene, D gene, J gene, CDR3 DNA, CDR3 protein. D genes are given only for firm matches.

v_gene: TRBV28; d_gene: TRBD2; j_gene: TRBJ2-2; CDR3nt: TGTGCCAGCAGTTTAAGGACTAGCGGGCTGAACACCGGGGAGCTGTTTTTT; CDR3aa: CASSLRTSGLNTGELFF
v_gene: TRBV18; d_gene: -; j_gene: TRBJ2-3; CDR3nt: TGTGCCAGCTCACCGCTATTGGGACGAGACGTCAACGAAGATACGCAGTATTTT; CDR3aa: CASSPLLGRDVNEDTQYF
v_gene: TRBV5-1; d_gene: -; j_gene: TRBJ2-7; CDR3nt: TGCGCCAGCAGCTTGGCTGCAGGGCTGGACGAGCAGTACTTC; CDR3aa: CASSLAAGLDEQYF
v_gene: TRBV2; d_gene: TRBD2; j_gene: TRBJ2-3; CDR3nt: TGTGCCAGCAGTTCCCCCCCCGGCGGGGGGACTAGCACAGATACGCAGTATTTT; CDR3aa: CASSSPPGGGTSTDTQYF
v_gene: TRBV2; d_gene: TRBD1; j_gene: TRBJ1-4; CDR3nt: TGTGCCAGCAGCGCCGGACAGGGAGGCGAAAAACTGTTTTTT; CDR3aa: CASSAGQGGEKLFF
v_gene: TRBV27; d_gene: -; j_gene: TRBJ1-2; CDR3nt: TGTGCCAGCACCCCAGGTTACGGGGTTAACTATGGCTACACCTTC; CDR3aa: CASTPGYGVNYGYTF
v_gene: TRBV7-9; d_gene: -; j_gene: TRBJ1-2; CDR3nt: TGTGCCAGCAGCTTAGGGGGGTATTATGGCTACACCTTC; CDR3aa: CASSLGGYYGYTF
v_gene: TRBV16; d_gene: TRBD1; j_gene: TRBJ1-2; CDR3nt: TGTGCCAGCAGCCAATTCGGACAGGGAGAGGGCTACACCTTC; CDR3aa: CASSQFGQGEGYTF
v_gene: TRBV3-1/TRBV3-2; d_gene: TRBD1; j_gene: TRBJ2-7; CDR3nt: TGTGCCAGCACCCCGGGACAGAGCTCCTACGAGCAGTACTTC; CDR3aa: CASTPGQSSYEQYF
v_gene: TRBV6-5; d_gene: -; j_gene: TRBJ2-7; CDR3nt: TGTGCCAGCAGTTATGTGGGTACGCACTACGAGCAGTACTTC; CDR3aa: CASSYVGTHYEQYF
v_gene: TRBV18; d_gene: -; j_gene: TRBJ1-1; CDR3nt: TGTGCCAGCTCACCATCAGGGATTGGGGCTTTCTTT; CDR3aa: CASSPSGIGAFF
v_gene: TRBV4-1; d_gene: -; j_gene: TRBJ1-2; CDR3nt: TGCGCCAGCAGCCACATTGGAAGGGGCGACTATGGCTACACCTTC; CDR3aa: CASSHIGRGDYGYTF
v_gene: TRBV18; d_gene: TRBD1; j_gene: TRBJ1-4; CDR3nt: TGTGCCAGCTCAACTACAGGGGGCGTTAATGAAAAACTGTTTTTT; CDR3aa: CASSTTGGVNEKLFF
v_gene: TRBV20-1; d_gene: -; j_gene: TRBJ1-4; CDR3nt: TGCAGTGCTATGGAGGAAAAACTGTTTTTT; CDR3aa: CSAMEEKLFF
v_gene: TRBV27; d_gene: TRBD2; j_gene: TRBJ2-1; CDR3nt: TGTGCCAGCAGTCCGGGGGGCTCCTACAATGAGCAGTTCTTC; CDR3aa: CASSPGGSYNEQFF
v_gene: TRBV5-1; d_gene: -; j_gene: TRBJ2-3; CDR3nt: TGCGCCAGCAGCTCGGGGACCTTTAGGGATACGCAGTATTTT; CDR3aa: CASSSGTFRDTQYF
v_gene: TRBV6-1; d_gene: TRBD2; j_gene: TRBJ2-3; CDR3nt: TGTGCCAGCAGTGTGTCTAGCGGGGGCCCTGTCACAGATACGCAGTATTTT; CDR3aa: CASSVSSGGPVTDTQYF
v_gene: TRBV7-2; d_gene: -; j_gene: TRBJ1-5; CDR3nt: TGTGCCAGCAGCTTAATACCGAGGGGGATCAATCAGCCCCAGCATTTT; CDR3aa: CASSLIPRGINQPQHF
v_gene: TRBV5-1; d_gene: TRBD2; j_gene: TRBJ2-1; CDR3nt: TGCGCCAGCAGCGCAAGCCGCAGCGGGGGGGCCATCGGTGAGCAGTTCTTC; CDR3aa: CASSASRSGGAIGEQFF
v_gene: TRBV3-1/TRBV3-2; d_gene: -; j_gene: TRBJ1-1; CDR3nt: TGTGCCAGCAGCGTCAGGGTCGGGGCCCGCACTGAAGCTTTCTTT; CDR3aa: CASSVRVGARTEAFF
v_gene: TRBV4-1; d_gene: -; j_gene: TRBJ2-7; CDR3nt: TGCGCCAGCAGCCAAGATACGTTAAGGGAGCAGTACTTC; CDR3aa: CASSQDTLREQYF
v_gene: TRBV15; d_gene: -; j_gene: TRBJ1-2; CDR3nt: TGTGCCACCAGCATAGGACGGAGCCTCCTGGGTGGCTATGGCTACACCTTC; CDR3aa: CATSIGRSLLGGYGYTF
v_gene: TRBV2; d_gene: TRBD2; j_gene: TRBJ2-1; CDR3nt: TGTGCCAGCACCGGCGGGGGAACGAACAATGAGCAGTTCTTC; CDR3aa: CASTGGGTNNEQFF
v_gene: TRBV29-1; d_gene: TRBD1; j_gene: TRBJ2-7; CDR3nt: TGCAGCGTTAAGGGACAGGGCAAGTACGAGCAGTACTTC; CDR3aa: CSVKGQGKYEQYF
v_gene: TRBV5-1; d_gene: -; j_gene: TRBJ1-1; CDR3nt: TGCGCCAGCAGCTTGGTCCCGGGGGCCACTGAAGCTTTCTTT; CDR3aa: CASSLVPGATEAFF
v_gene: TRBV9; d_gene: -; j_gene: TRBJ1-5; CDR3nt: TGTGCCAGCAGCGTAGGGTCCCCGAGGGCGAATCAGCCCCAGCATTTT; CDR3aa: CASSVGSPRANQPQHF
v_gene: TRBV19; d_gene: TRBD1; j_gene: TRBJ1-5; CDR3nt: TGTGCCAGTAGTATCGGACAGGGATATAGCAATCAGCCCCAGCATTTT; CDR3aa: CASSIGQGYSNQPQHF
v_gene: TRBV6-2/TRBV6-3; d_gene: TRBD1; j_gene: TRBJ1-6; CDR3nt: TGTGCCAGCACCCCTTGGGACAGGCCTAATTCACCCCTCCACTTT; CDR3aa: CASTPWDRPNSPLHF
v_gene: TRBV6-4; d_gene: -; j_gene: TRBJ2-5; CDR3nt: TGTGCCAGCAGTGAACGGTTAGCGGCAAAAGAGACCCAGTACTTC; CDR3aa: CASSERLAAKETQYF
v_gene: TRBV9; d_gene: -; j_gene: TRBJ2-7; CDR3nt: TGTGCCAGCAGCGCCGTGGACAGTTCCCTTTTCTACGAGCAGTACTTC; CDR3aa: CASSAVDSSLFYEQYF
v_gene: TRBV6-1; d_gene: TRBD1; j_gene: TRBJ2-5; CDR3nt: TGTGCCAGCAGTGAACGCCGAGGGACAGGGGGGAGGGAGACCCAGTACTTC; CDR3aa: CASSERRGTGGRETQYF
v_gene: TRBV6-1; d_gene: -; j_gene: TRBJ1-4; CDR3nt: TGTGCCAGCAGTGACCAGGGACTTGAAAAACTGTTTTTT; CDR3aa: CASSDQGLEKLFF
v_gene: TRBV11-2; d_gene: TRBD1; j_gene: TRBJ1-6; CDR3nt: TGTGCCAGCAGCTACCGGACAGGGGGCTTTTCACCCCTCCACTTT; CDR3aa: CASSYRTGGFSPLHF
v_gene: TRBV7-9; d_gene: TRBD1; j_gene: TRBJ2-2; CDR3nt: TGTGCCAGCAGAGGGTCACAGGGGGCGAACACCGGGGAGCTGTTTTTT; CDR3aa: CASRGSQGANTGELFF
v_gene: TRBV27; d_gene: TRBD1; j_gene: TRBJ1-2; CDR3nt: TGTGCCGGGTACGCCGGGACAGGGGGCGAGGACTATGGCTACACCTTC; CDR3aa: CAGYAGTGGEDYGYTF
v_gene: TRBV28; d_gene: TRBD1; j_gene: TRBJ2-7; CDR3nt: TGTGCCAGCAGTTCCCCGACAGGGGGCGCGCGAACCGAGCAGTACTTC; CDR3aa: CASSSPTGGARTEQYF
v_gene: TRBV27; d_gene: -; j_gene: TRBJ2-2; CDR3nt: TGTGCCAGCAGTTTTTTGCCCGACACCGGGGAGCTGTTTTTT; CDR3aa: CASSFLPDTGELFF
v_gene: TRBV5-1; d_gene: -; j_gene: TRBJ1-2; CDR3nt: TGCGCCAGCAGCTTGGGGGGCTCTAACTATGGCTACACCTTC; CDR3aa: CASSLGGSNYGYTF
v_gene: TRBV28; d_gene: -; j_gene: TRBJ1-2; CDR3nt: TGTGCCAGCAGGAAAAACGGAAGACAGCCCTATGGCTACACCTTC; CDR3aa: CASRKNGRQPYGYTF
v_gene: TRBV6-4; d_gene: TRBD1; j_gene: TRBJ1-1; CDR3nt: TGTGCCAGCAGTGTAAGGGGGCGCACTGAAGCTTTCTTT; CDR3aa: CASSVRGRTEAFF
v_gene: TRBV11-2; d_gene: -; j_gene: TRBJ1-2; CDR3nt: TGTGCCAGCAGCTTAGCATGGGGCAACTATGGCTACACCTTC; CDR3aa: CASSLAWGNYGYTF
v_gene: TRBV29-1; d_gene: -; j_gene: TRBJ1-2; CDR3nt: TGCAGCGTTGGATCTTTTAGACAGTCTAACTATGGCTACACCTTC; CDR3aa: CSVGSFRQSNYGYTF
v_gene: TRBV4-1; d_gene: TRBD1; j_gene: TRBJ1-1; CDR3nt: TGCGCCAGCAGCCAAATACCGACAGGGGGAAGAACTGAAGCTTTCTTT; CDR3aa: CASSQIPTGGRTEAFF
v_gene: TRBV28; d_gene: TRBD2; j_gene: TRBJ2-5; CDR3nt: TGTGCCAGCAGTCCGGGACTAGTGTCCGGGCAAGAGACCCAGTACTTC; CDR3aa: CASSPGLVSGQETQYF
v_gene: TRBV5-5; d_gene: -; j_gene: TRBJ1-2; CDR3nt: TGTGCCAGCAGCCCCAGAGCAGGCTATGGCTACACCTTC; CDR3aa: CASSPRAGYGYTF
v_gene: TRBV25-1; d_gene: -; j_gene: TRBJ1-1; CDR3nt: TGTGCCAGCAGTGAGGTGAGGGTGAACACTGAAGCTTTCTTT; CDR3aa: CASSEVRVNTEAFF
v_gene: TRBV7-9; d_gene: -; j_gene: TRBJ1-6; CDR3nt: TGTGCCAGCAGCTCATTCGGCTCCTATAATTCACCCCTCCACTTT; CDR3aa: CASSSFGSYNSPLHF
v_gene: TRBV28; d_gene: -; j_gene: TRBJ2-7; CDR3nt: TGTGCCAGCAGTTTAGTAACGGGTTCCTACGAGCAGTACTTC; CDR3aa: CASSLVTGSYEQYF
v_gene: TRBV7-3; d_gene: TRBD2; j_gene: TRBJ2-3; CDR3nt: TGTGCCAGCAGCCCGATAGCGGGGGCCACAGATACGCAGTATTTT; CDR3aa: CASSPIAGATDTQYF
v_gene: TRBV13; d_gene: TRBD1; j_gene: TRBJ1-2; CDR3nt: TGTGCCAGCAGCTCCGGGACAGGGGGCGGCTACACCTTC; CDR3aa: CASSSGTGGGYTF
v_gene: TRBV27; d_gene: -; j_gene: TRBJ2-1; CDR3nt: TGTGCCACCATCTCACCTAGCTCCTACAATGAGCAGTTCTTC; CDR3aa: CATISPSSYNEQFF
v_gene: TRBV28; d_gene: TRBD1; j_gene: TRBJ2-7; CDR3nt: TGTGCCAGCATGGAGACAGGGTGGTCCTACGAGCAGTACTTC; CDR3aa: CASMETGWSYEQYF
v_gene: TRBV6-2/TRBV6-3; d_gene: -; j_gene: TRBJ1-1; CDR3nt: TGTGCCAGCAGTTACCCCAGGGAGGTTCGGGCTGAAGCTTTCTTT; CDR3aa: CASSYPREVRAEAFF
v_gene: TRBV6-5; d_gene: -; j_gene: TRBJ1-5; CDR3nt: TGTGCCAGCAGTAGCCGGCCTGGGCCCCAGCATTTT; CDR3aa: CASSSRPGPQHF